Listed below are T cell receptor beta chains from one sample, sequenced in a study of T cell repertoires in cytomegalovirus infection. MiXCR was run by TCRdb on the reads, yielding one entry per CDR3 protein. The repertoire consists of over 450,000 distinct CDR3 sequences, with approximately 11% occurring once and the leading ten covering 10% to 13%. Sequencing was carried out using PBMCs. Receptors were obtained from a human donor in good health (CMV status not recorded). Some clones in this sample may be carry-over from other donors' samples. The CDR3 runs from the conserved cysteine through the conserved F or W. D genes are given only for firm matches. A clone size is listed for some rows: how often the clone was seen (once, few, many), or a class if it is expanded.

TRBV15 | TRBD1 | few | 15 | CATSRQGQGIYEQYF
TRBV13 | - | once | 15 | CASSPGHTSTDTQYF
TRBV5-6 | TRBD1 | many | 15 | CASSPWDRGGQPQHF
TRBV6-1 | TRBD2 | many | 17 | CASSEMTSGGPRATQYF
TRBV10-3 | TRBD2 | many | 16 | CAISEELAGAGNEQFF
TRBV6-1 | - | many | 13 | CASRPRGNTEAFF
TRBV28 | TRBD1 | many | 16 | CASRTIGQAISYEQYF
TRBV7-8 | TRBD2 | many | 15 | CASSLVTSGSYEQYF
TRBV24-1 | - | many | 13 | CAISGDSTDTQYF
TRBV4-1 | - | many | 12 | CASSQDGAEAFF
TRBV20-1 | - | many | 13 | CSAAGATQSVAFF
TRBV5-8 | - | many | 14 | CASSLDSFLRGYTF
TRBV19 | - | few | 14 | CASSSATGVYEQYF
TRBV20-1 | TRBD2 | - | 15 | CSARDESGRADTQYF
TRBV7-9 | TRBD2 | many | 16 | CASSQLAGAVTDTQYF
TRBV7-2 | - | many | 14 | CASSPLGELYEQYF
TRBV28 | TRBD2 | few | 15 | CASSSGSLADDTQYF
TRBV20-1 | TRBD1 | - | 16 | CSARDPQTGPNEKLFF
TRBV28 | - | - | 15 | CASSHGATGNYGYTF
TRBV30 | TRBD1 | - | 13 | CAWSRHRGSEQFF
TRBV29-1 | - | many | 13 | CSVGAVPRDEQYF
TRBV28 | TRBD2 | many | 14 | CASRPSGTSHEQYF
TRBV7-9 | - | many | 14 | CASSKGPNTGELFF
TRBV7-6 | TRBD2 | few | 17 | CASSLLRLAGGVDTQYF
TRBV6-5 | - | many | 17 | CASSPRPWSNSNQPQHF
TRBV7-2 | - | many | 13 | CASSLAPPNEQFF
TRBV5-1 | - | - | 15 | CASSLDWGRNQPQHF
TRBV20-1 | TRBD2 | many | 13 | CSARVSGGDEQYF
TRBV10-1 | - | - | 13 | CASRLAENTEAFF
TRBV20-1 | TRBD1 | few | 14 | CSAAETGGRNEQYF
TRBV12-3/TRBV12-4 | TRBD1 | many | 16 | CASRWTGSRMNTEAFF
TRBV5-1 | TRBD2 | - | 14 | CASSMTSGGETQYF
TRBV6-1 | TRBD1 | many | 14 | CASSSDRVGQPQHF
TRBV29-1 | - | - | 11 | CSATPSEGYTF
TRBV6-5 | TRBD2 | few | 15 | CASSLSDSGGLGWYF
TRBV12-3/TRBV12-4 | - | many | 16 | CASSFVGLTIQETQYF
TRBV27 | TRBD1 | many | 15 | CASSLSRTGWEKLFF
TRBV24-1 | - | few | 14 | CATMGRDDTGELFF
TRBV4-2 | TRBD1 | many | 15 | CASSQETGGSYEQYF
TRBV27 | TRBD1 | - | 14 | CASRRDRGTQPQHF
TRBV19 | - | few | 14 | CASSLSDRTYEQYF
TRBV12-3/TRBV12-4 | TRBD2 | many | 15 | CASSLLLARYNEQFF
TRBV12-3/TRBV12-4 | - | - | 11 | CASKARGKLFF
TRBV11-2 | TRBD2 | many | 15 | CASTYLAGEQETQYF
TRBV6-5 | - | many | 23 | CASSPRSLTDLWPTAWRGNTIYF
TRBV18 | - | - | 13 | CASSPNPNTEAFF
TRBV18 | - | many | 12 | CASSPGRNEQYF
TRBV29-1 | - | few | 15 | CSVEGGGDRFYEQYF
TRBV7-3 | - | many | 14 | CASSLTGSGNTIYF
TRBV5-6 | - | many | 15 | CASSFTGTGIYEQYF
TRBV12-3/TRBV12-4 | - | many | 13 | CASMEGSKGPLHF
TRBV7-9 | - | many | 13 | CASSLGGENIQYF
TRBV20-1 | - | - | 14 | CSATDSGLNTEAFF
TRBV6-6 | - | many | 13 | CASSEGSRDEQFF
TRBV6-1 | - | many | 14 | CASSEDPGGLRQYF
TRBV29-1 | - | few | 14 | CSVEGLPNEETQYF
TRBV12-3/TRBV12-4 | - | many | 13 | CASSRQGSHGYTF
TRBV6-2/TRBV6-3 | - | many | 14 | CASSYLQYTGELFF
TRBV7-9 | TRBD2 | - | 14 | CASRSSGGGYEQYF
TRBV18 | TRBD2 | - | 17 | CASSPRLAVSGRETQYF